This is a list of T cell receptor beta chains from one sample in a study of T cell responses to AZD1222 COVID-19 vaccine. This table comes from immunoSEQ multiplex PCR, and its TCRdb copy is limited to in-frame clones, with some not included. The sample includes 95,000 to 110,000 clones, 80% to 95% seen only once; the top ten take about 4.8%. Specimen: peripheral blood, collected on day 0 of AZD1222 vaccination. Every receptor here comes from an adult in good health. The CDR3 runs from the conserved cysteine through the conserved F or W. D genes are given only for firm matches. Clone size, where shown, is once, few, many, or a class for clones that have expanded.

V: TRBV9
D: -
J: TRBJ2-7
size: -
CDR3: CASSASGGSSYEQYF
DNA: TGTGCCAGCAGCGCTAGTGGGGGGAGCTCCTACGAGCAGTACTTC

V: TRBV12-3/TRBV12-4
D: -
J: TRBJ1-6
size: -
CDR3: CASRINEGALHF
DNA: TGTGCCAGCAGGATTAACGAGGGTGCCCTCCACTTT

V: TRBV7-9
D: -
J: TRBJ1-4
size: once
CDR3: CASTPPPGEKLFF
DNA: TGTGCCAGCACCCCGCCCCCGGGAGAAAAACTGTTTTTT

V: TRBV30
D: -
J: TRBJ1-6
size: -
CDR3: CAWSTVAEGSPLHF
DNA: TGTGCCTGGAGTACCGTGGCCGAGGGGTCACCCCTCCACTTT

V: TRBV2
D: -
J: TRBJ1-1
size: -
CDR3: CASSDPRKNTEAFF
DNA: TGTGCCAGCAGTGATCCCAGAAAGAACACTGAAGCTTTCTTT

V: TRBV9
D: TRBD2
J: TRBJ2-1
size: -
CDR3: CASSPRGSGVFNEQFF
DNA: TGTGCCAGCAGCCCCCGTGGGAGCGGGGTTTTTAATGAGCAGTTCTTC

V: TRBV3-1/TRBV3-2
D: TRBD1
J: TRBJ1-1
size: once
CDR3: CASSQADRDTEAFF
DNA: TGTGCCAGCAGCCAAGCGGACAGGGACACTGAAGCTTTCTTT

V: TRBV7-2
D: TRBD1
J: TRBJ2-3
size: once
CDR3: CASSRDRSTDTQYF
DNA: TGTGCCAGCAGCCGGGACAGGAGCACAGATACGCAGTATTTT

V: TRBV6-6
D: -
J: TRBJ1-3
size: -
CDR3: CASSVGISGNTIYF
DNA: TGTGCCAGCAGTGTAGGGATCTCTGGAAACACCATATATTTT

V: TRBV6-5
D: -
J: TRBJ1-2
size: -
CDR3: CASRFGGRIDYGYTF
DNA: TGTGCCAGCAGATTCGGGGGGCGAATAGACTATGGCTACACCTTC

V: TRBV2
D: -
J: TRBJ2-1
size: -
CDR3: CASSGVGDNEQFF
DNA: TGTGCCAGCAGCGGTGTGGGGGACAATGAGCAGTTCTTC

V: TRBV6-5
D: -
J: TRBJ1-1
size: -
CDR3: CASRRGTRRDTEAFF
DNA: TGTGCCAGCAGACGGGGGACCCGTCGGGACACTGAAGCTTTCTTT

V: TRBV27
D: -
J: TRBJ1-1
size: -
CDR3: CASSPPPTEGWTHLFF
DNA: TGTGCCAGCAGTCCCCCCCCCACCGAGGGCTGGACACACCTTTTCTTT

V: TRBV6-5
D: -
J: TRBJ1-2
size: -
CDR3: CASSQGRGYTF
DNA: TGTGCCAGCAGCCAGGGAAGGGGATACACCTTC

V: TRBV29-1
D: TRBD2
J: TRBJ2-7
size: -
CDR3: CSVEEGRGSEQYF
DNA: TGCAGCGTTGAAGAAGGGAGGGGATCCGAGCAGTACTTC

V: TRBV21-1
D: -
J: TRBJ1-6
size: -
CDR3: CASSSEGNSPLHF
DNA: TGTGCCAGCAGCAGCGAGGGTAATTCACCCCTCCACTTT

V: TRBV10-3
D: -
J: TRBJ1-1
size: -
CDR3: CAISGGSGVNTEAFF
DNA: TGTGCCATCAGTGGAGGATCGGGAGTGAACACTGAAGCTTTCTTT

V: TRBV24-1
D: TRBD1
J: TRBJ2-1
size: few
CDR3: CATSDDRGSSYNEQFF
DNA: TGTGCCACCAGTGATGACAGGGGGAGCTCCTACAATGAGCAGTTCTTC

V: TRBV21-1
D: -
J: TRBJ2-2
size: -
CDR3: CASSKDPTLFANTGELFF
DNA: TGTGCCAGCAGCAAAGACCCGACACTGTTCGCGAACACCGGGGAGCTGTTTTTT

V: TRBV29-1
D: -
J: TRBJ1-1
size: -
CDR3: CSVEGQGVMNTEAFF
DNA: TGCAGCGTTGAAGGCCAAGGAGTAATGAACACTGAAGCTTTCTTT

V: TRBV10-1
D: -
J: TRBJ2-3
size: once
CDR3: CASSESRLARTDTQYF
DNA: TGCGCCAGCAGTGAGTCGAGGCTAGCGCGGACAGATACGCAGTATTTT

V: TRBV7-9
D: -
J: TRBJ1-4
size: -
CDR3: CASSFGTLGGNEKLFF
DNA: TGTGCCAGCAGCTTTGGGACCTTAGGGGGTAATGAAAAACTGTTTTTT